These 24 T cell receptor beta chains share one sample of origin, sequenced in a study of T cells in Graves' hyperthyroidism and ophthalmopathy (dated by TCRdb to between 2017 and 2020). The library came from multiplex PCR. TCRdb records Illumina HiSeq 2000 as the sequencer. TCR beta CDR3 regions were amplified from RNA transcripts. A first-round RT-PCR of the TCR CDR3 used the HTBI primer set with the Qiagen OneStep RT-PCR kit. TCRdb cleaned the public reads at Q25 with fastp, built clones with MiXCR and kept in-frame beta chains. Here each entry gathers all rows of one CDR3 protein and keeps the most common genes and DNA. Within this sample are about 320,000 distinct CDR3 sequences, with 15% to 20% of them counted one time only. The ten largest account for around a third of the sample. What was sequenced was blood. The receptors were sampled from a man under 40 with Graves' hyperthyroidism.

This clonotype was seen many times. This rearrangement joins TRBV7-9 to TRBJ1-2, with TRBD1 as a possible D gene (5 bases). The germline V and J ends were trimmed by 7 bases and 8 bases, with 23 bases remaining between them. The CDR3 consists of 15 residues. CDR1 and CDR2 (germline): SEHNR, FQNEAQ (reference sequence). DNA of the CDR3: TGTGCCAGCACGCTTATGACGGCTCTCCGGGGGGGCTACACCTTC. As protein: CASTLMTALRGGYTF. Together with reference TRBV7-9 and TRBJ1-2, the CDR3 gives the full variable domain: DTGVSQNPRHKITKRGQNVTFRCDPISEHNRLYWYRQTLGQGPEFLTYFQNEAQLEKSRLLSDRFSAERPKGSFSTLEIQRTEQGDSAMYLCASTLMTALRGGYTFGSGTRLTVV.

This clonotype has a count of ten or more. The chain employs TRBV6-1 and TRBJ1-2, with a possible D match to TRBD1 (6 bases). Trimming cost V 5 bases and J 3 bases, with 16 bases left between them. The CDR3 extends over 15 amino acids. Germline CDR1 MNHNS, CDR2 SASEGT. This CDR3 is CASSPRLGGDYGYTF. For the CDR3, the DNA is TGTGCCAGCAGTCCCCGTTTGGGGGGCGACTATGGCTACACCTTC.

This clonotype was seen at least ten times. The chain has TRBV5-1 and TRBJ2-1, with 10 bases lining up with TRBD1. The CDR3 extends over 15 amino acids. Trimming took 4 bases from V and 2 from J; bases not matched to a gene: 3. Germline-derived CDR1 and CDR2 are SGHRS and YFSETQ. In nucleotides, the CDR3 is TGCGCCAGCAGCGCGGGACAGGGGACCTACAATGAGCAGTTCTTC. Translated, it gives CASSAGQGTYNEQFF.

At least ten counts were recorded for this clonotype. This chain connects TRBV10-1 to TRBJ2-7; TRBD1 matches at 10 bases. V was clipped by 3 bases and J by 4 bases; unmatched bases: 3. Per the germline V gene, CDR1 is WNHNN and CDR2 is SYGVQD (reference sequence). The CDR3 runs 14 residues. The CDR3 region is CASSEGTGVYEQYF. CDR3 coding DNA: TGCGCCAGCAGTGAAGGGACAGGGGTGTACGAGCAGTACTTC.

V is TRBV5-1 and J is TRBJ2-5, with 7 bases fitting TRBD1. J was trimmed by 1 base and V by 4 bases; bases with no gene match: 1. The germline V gene has CDR1 SGHRS and CDR2 YFSETQ. This CDR3 comprises 13 residues. This chain's CDR3 is CASSEGAQETQYF. The CDR3 bases are TGCGCCAGCAGCGAGGGGGCCCAAGAGACCCAGTACTTC.

This clonotype has a handful of counts. J is TRBJ1-1 and V is TRBV14; 7 nucleotides match TRBD1. The V gene end was trimmed by 0 bases and the J gene end by 0 bases; junction bases not matched to a gene: 4. The germline V gene has CDR1 SGHDN and CDR2 FVKESK. The CDR3 has 16 residues. The CDR3 nucleotides read TGTGCCAGCAGCCAAGACCTCGACAGGGTGAACACTGAAGCTTTCTTT. Encoded protein: CASSQDLDRVNTEAFF.

This clonotype appeared many times. The rearrangement links TRBV11-2 to TRBJ2-3; 9 nucleotides align to TRBD1. The CDR3 runs to 15 residues. The germline V gene has CDR1 SGHAT and CDR2 FQNNGV. V trimming: 5 bases; J trimming: 5 bases; junction bases outside the gene matches: 8. CDR3 loop: CASSHNRGQRDTQYF. CDR3 DNA sequence: TGTGCCAGCAGCCACAACAGGGGGCAACGAGATACGCAGTATTTT.

This clonotype showed up many times. V gene TRBV20-1 combines with J gene TRBJ2-1; 11 bases are shared with TRBD2. The V segment lost 1 base and the J segment 7 bases; nucleotides outside the gene matches: 6. Germline V gene sequence: CDR1 DFQATT, CDR2 SNEGSKA (reference sequence). This CDR3 is 15 amino acids long. CDR3 nucleotide sequence: TGCAGTGCTAGAGGTCGGCTAGCGGGGGGAAATGAGCAGTTCTTC. Its translation: CSARGRLAGGNEQFF.

In this sample, this clonotype turned up many times. The CDR3: CATSRDRLRQGPYEQYF. The CDR3 DNA reads as TGTGCCACCAGCAGAGATCGTCTTCGACAGGGGCCCTACGAGCAGTACTTC. The rearrangement joins TRBV15 to TRBJ2-7; 8 nucleotides align to TRBD1. V shed 0 bases and J 2 bases; nucleotides not matched to a gene: 9. The CDR3 has 17 residues. The V gene's germline CDR1 is LNHNV and CDR2 YYDKDF (reference sequence).

This clonotype was recorded at least ten times. The chain recombines TRBV27 with TRBJ2-1; D unclear. V was pared by 1 base and J by 2 bases, with 3 bases between. The CDR3 consists of 13 residues. The germline CDR1 and CDR2 sequences are MNHEY and SMNVEV (reference sequence). This CDR3 reads CASSLYPYNEQFF. Written as DNA, the CDR3 is TGTGCCAGCAGTTTATACCCCTACAATGAGCAGTTCTTC.

The sample holds many counts of this clonotype. The J gene is TRBJ2-3, the V gene TRBV20-1; 8 bases map to TRBD1. V shed 4 bases, J shed 3 bases, and the junction held 3 bases outside the gene matches. Germline V lookup: CDR1 DFQATT, CDR2 SNEGSKA (reference sequence). This CDR3 is built from 13 residues. DNA of the CDR3: TGCAGTGCTACCCGACAGGGGACAGATACGCAGTATTTT. It encodes CSATRQGTDTQYF.

This clonotype was counted a few times. The gene calls are TRBV19 and TRBJ2-1, with D tentatively TRBD2 (6 bases). Germline V CDR1 and CDR2: LNHDA, SQIVND (reference sequence). V lost 8 bases and J lost 3, with 17 bases in between. This CDR3 contains 15 residues. CDR3 residues: CASAGRERIYNEQFF. CDR3 nucleotide sequence: TGTGCCAGTGCGGGTCGGGAGCGGATCTACAATGAGCAGTTCTTC.

The sample holds one count of this clonotype. The chain links TRBV6-2 or TRBV6-3 to TRBJ2-2; D perhaps matches TRBD1 (6 bases). The CDR3 extends over 11 amino acids. V lost 8 bases, J lost 6 bases, and 7 bases lay in between. Germline CDR1 MNHEY, CDR2 SVGEGT. In DNA form, the CDR3 reads TGTGCCAGCGCAGGGGCCGGGGAGCTGTTTTTT. Protein sequence: CASAGAGELFF.

This clonotype was picked up many times. The chain has TRBV28 and TRBJ1-1; D uncertain. CDR1 is MDHEN, CDR2 SYDVKM, per germline. The CDR3 length is 13 residues. V was pared by 7 bases and J by 8 bases, with 17 bases between. The CDR3 region has the DNA TGTGCCAGCACCCCCCGCGGGAAGCTAGAAGCTTTCTTT. It encodes CASTPRGKLEAFF.

The chain recombines TRBV11-2 with TRBJ2-4; D ambiguous. The V end lost 1 base, the J end lost 3 bases, and 4 bases lay between the germline ends. Germline V lookup: CDR1 SGHAT, CDR2 FQNNGV. The CDR3 covers 13 residues. The CDR3 DNA reads TGTGCCAGCAGCTTAGCGAGCAAAAACATTCAGTACTTC. Protein sequence: CASSLASKNIQYF.

DNA for the CDR3: TGTGCCAGCGGGGGTAAGGCGGCGCAGGATGAGCAGTTCTTC. It translates to CASGGKAAQDEQFF. V is TRBV7-9 and J is TRBJ2-1; D may match TRBD1 or TRBD2 (5 bases each). Germline V CDR1 and CDR2: SEHNR, FQNEAQ (reference sequence). This CDR3 comprises 14 residues. Between the trimmed V and J ends, which lost 8 bases and 8 bases, there was a span of 19 bases.

At least ten counts were recorded for this clonotype. The chain links TRBV6-1 to TRBJ1-1; 7 bases align to TRBD1. The CDR3 covers 13 residues. V shed 10 bases, J shed 4 bases, and the junction held 9 bases outside the gene matches. Per the germline V gene, CDR1 is MNHNS and CDR2 is SASEGT. The CDR3, as DNA: TGTGCCACCGCAGGGGGTAGGGTCACTGAAGCTTTCTTT. It specifies CATAGGRVTEAFF.

V gene TRBV19 combines with J gene TRBJ2-1, with 10 bases identical to TRBD2. The CDR3 contains 16 residues. Germline CDR1 LNHDA, CDR2 SQIVND (reference sequence). Trimming removed 1 base from V and 3 bases from J; junction bases left unmatched: 3. In DNA form, the CDR3 reads TGTGCCAGTAGTATAGGTCTAGCGGGAGTCTACAATGAGCAGTTCTTC. Its translation is CASSIGLAGVYNEQFF.

The rearrangement uses TRBV2 and TRBJ2-1; TRBD2 matches at 7 bases. Germline lookup yields CDR1 SNHLY and CDR2 FYNNEI. With V trimmed by 9 bases and J by 4 bases, 15 bases remained unmatched. The CDR3 has 16 residues. CDR3 loop: CARPTEREGLYNEQFF. The CDR3 DNA is TGTGCCAGGCCGACCGAGCGGGAAGGGCTATACAATGAGCAGTTCTTC.

This clonotype was detected many times. This rearrangement joins TRBV7-9 to TRBJ1-2; D call uncertain. Deletions cut 2 bases from V and 6 bases from J, with 16 bases between. The CDR3 sequence is 15 residues long. Germline CDR1 and CDR2: SEHNR and FQNEAQ (reference sequence). This CDR3 is CASSLTAFTQNGYTF. In DNA, the CDR3 is TGTGCCAGCAGCTTAACTGCATTTACACAGAATGGCTACACCTTC.

This chain connects TRBV29-1 to TRBJ1-2; D is unclear. Trimming shortened V by 8 bases and J by 0 bases, and 16 bases separated the two germline ends. There are 14 residues in the CDR3. Germline V CDR1 and CDR2: SQVTM, ANQGSEA. The CDR3 sequence is CSFIREETNYGYTF. The CDR3 bases are TGCAGCTTTATTCGGGAGGAAACTAACTATGGCTACACCTTC.

This clonotype was recorded a few times. This chain links TRBV28 with TRBJ2-7; 7 positions match TRBD2. Germline V gene data show CDR1 as MDHEN and CDR2 as SYDVKM. V lost 6 bases, J lost 2 bases, and 7 bases stayed unmatched. This CDR3 comprises 14 residues. Here the CDR3 reads CASRASGTTYEQYF. DNA for the CDR3: TGTGCCAGCAGAGCCAGCGGGACGACCTACGAGCAGTACTTC.

This clonotype was counted a few times. The chain has TRBV5-4 and TRBJ2-3; 8 positions match TRBD2. The V segment lost 3 bases and the J segment 7 bases; nucleotides outside the gene matches: 10. This CDR3 is 15 amino acids long. The V gene's germline CDR1 is SGHNT and CDR2 YYREEE (reference sequence). The DNA of the CDR3 is TGTGCCAGCAGCTCCTCTAGCGGGTTCATGAATACGCAGTATTTT. As protein: CASSSSSGFMNTQYF.

This clonotype was observed once. A read error may explain this, as a much larger clone is one base away. The genes are TRBV2 and TRBJ2-2; 9 positions match TRBD2. Per germline, CDR1 SNHLY and CDR2 FYNNEI. This CDR3 is built from 16 residues. In DNA form, the CDR3 reads TGTGCCAGAAGGGGTAGCGGGAGTAAGGACACCGGGGAGCGGTTTTTT. It encodes CARRGSGSKDTGERFF. Together with reference TRBV2 and TRBJ2-2, the CDR3 gives the full variable domain: EPEVTQTPSHQVTQMGQEVILRCVPISNHLYFYWYRQILGQKVEFLVSFYNNEISEKSEIFDDQFSVERPDGSNFTLKIRSTKLEDSAMYFCARRGSGSKDTGERFFGEGSRLTVL.